Presented here are 17 T cell receptor beta chains from one specimen sequenced in a study of spatial heterogeneity in lung cancer. No antigen has been identified for these receptors. MiXCR was run by TCRdb on the 5' RACE reads, yielding one entry per CDR3 protein. The sample consists of about 3,900 distinct CDR3 sequences, about 4% of them appearing once. Findings and caveats of the study: Intratumoral expanded alpha and beta TCR counts were found to track tumor mutation counts.

Stated time point: sample taken at primary tumor resection. The source material was lung tumor tissue, sampled at surgery. These receptors were collected from a male donor with early-stage non-small cell lung cancer.

At least ten counts were recorded for this clonotype. The chain uses TRBV6-1 and TRBJ2-7, with D possibly matching TRBD1 (5 bases). The V and J ends lost 9 bases and 1 base respectively, with 7 bases between them. CDR3 length: 11 residues. Germline CDR1 is MNHNS and CDR2 is SASEGT. The CDR3 region is CASRQSYEQYV. DNA for the CDR3: TGTGCCAGTCGACAGTCCTACGAGCAGTACGTC.

The rearrangement links TRBV10-3 to TRBJ2-3, with TRBD2 matching over 10 bases. The trim removed 10 bases at V and 5 bases at J, leaving 9 bases unmatched. Germline V gene lookup returns CDR1 ENHRY and CDR2 SYGVKD. The CDR3 is 14 amino acids. In DNA, the CDR3 is TGTGCCAGCAGACTAGCGGGCCTGAAAGATACGCAGTATTTT. This sequence encodes CASRLAGLKDTQYF.

This clonotype ranks as medium-sized. It is likely a read error, because the conserved phenylalanine at the end of the CDR3 is missing. The chain uses TRBV7-9 and TRBJ2-1; no firm D call. Germline-derived CDR1 and CDR2 are SEHNR and FQNEAQ (reference sequence). The V end lost 7 bases, the J end lost 4 bases, and 5 bases lay between the germline ends. This CDR3 has 11 residues. The CDR3: CASTNYNEQFV. Here the CDR3 DNA reads TGTGCCAGCACTAATTACAATGAGCAGTTCGTC.

This clonotype was seen ten or more times. This chain uses TRBV18 with TRBJ2-7; D is unresolved. The CDR3 has 14 residues. Deletions cut 3 bases from V and 3 bases from J, with 12 bases between. Germline V gene lookup returns CDR1 KGHSH and CDR2 LQKENI. CDR3 bases: TGTGCCAGCTCACCGGGGTGGCAAGTCTACGAGCAGTACGTC. It is translated as CASSPGWQVYEQYV.

This clonotype appeared many times. The chain couples TRBV6-1 to TRBJ2-5, with a possible D match to TRBD2 (7 bases). The CDR3 loop spans 14 amino acids. From germline, CDR1 is MNHNS and CDR2 SASEGT. The ends were cut back, 0 bases at V and 7 bases at J, with 12 bases in the middle. The CDR3 DNA is TGTGCCAGCAGTGAAGCGCGGGGGCCCTCGACCCAGTACTTC. It specifies CASSEARGPSTQYF.

Judged by abundance, this clonotype is medium-sized. V gene TRBV11-2 combines with J gene TRBJ2-1; a possible D gene is TRBD2 (7 bases). The germline CDR1 and CDR2 sequences are SGHAT and FQNNGV. The V end was cut by 1 base, the J end by 10 bases, with 14 bases between. The length of the CDR3 is 14 residues. This CDR3 reads CASSLATGGREQFF. The CDR3 DNA sequence: TGTGCCAGCAGCTTAGCGACGGGGGGCAGGGAGCAGTTCTTC.

This clonotype rates as medium-sized. The V and J genes are TRBV6-5 and TRBJ2-7; 11 positions match TRBD2. Germline assignment: CDR1 MNHEY and CDR2 SVGAGI. This CDR3 is built from 18 residues. Germline trimming cut 5 bases from V and 1 base from J; bases unmatched to any gene: 13. The CDR3 DNA reads as TGTGCCAGCAGTCCCCGCCCCCCGGGACTAGCGGTATCCTACGAGCAGTACTTC. Translation gives CASSPRPPGLAVSYEQYF.

This clonotype was seen repeatedly, ten times or more. V is TRBV25-1 and J is TRBJ1-5; 7 bases agree with TRBD1. V shed 4 bases, J shed 6 bases, and the junction held 18 bases outside the gene matches. This CDR3 region has 18 residues. Germline CDR1 is MGHDK and CDR2 is SYGVNS. Here the CDR3 reads CASSAQKYQGDRCQPQHF. The CDR3 nucleotides are TGTGCCAGCAGTGCCCAGAAATATCAGGGGGATAGATGTCAGCCCCAGCATTTT.

This clonotype was seen more than once but under ten times. The V call is TRBV7-2, the J call TRBJ2-5, with a tentative D call TRBD2 (5 bases). Germline V gene sequence: CDR1 SGHTA, CDR2 FQGNSA. Trimming took 8 bases from V and 0 from J, leaving 10 bases between them. This CDR3 comprises 13 residues. CDR3 region: CASQRRYQETQYF. CDR3 nucleotides: TGTGCCAGCCAGCGGAGATACCAAGAGACCCAGTACTTC.

This clonotype occurred many times. The chain combines TRBV5-1 with TRBJ1-1; D is ambiguous. The CDR3 covers 16 residues. V was pared by 3 bases and J by 0 bases, with 15 bases between. From germline, CDR1 is SGHRS and CDR2 YFSETQ. CDR3: CASSYSTLSMNTEAFF. The CDR3 DNA is TGCGCCAGCAGCTATTCGACCCTATCAATGAACACTGAAGCTTTCTTT.

Ten or more counts support this clonotype. The genes are TRBV5-1 and TRBJ2-5; the match to TRBD2 covers 12 bases. With V trimmed by 0 bases and J by 0 bases, 12 bases remained unmatched. This CDR3 region has 20 residues. The V gene's germline CDR1 is SGHRS and CDR2 YFSETQ. CDR3 protein: CASSLGGPGTSGLDQETQYF. As DNA, the CDR3 is TGCGCCAGCAGCTTGGGGGGGCCCGGGACTAGCGGGCTAGACCAAGAGACCCAGTACTTC.

The rearrangement links TRBV7-9 to TRBJ2-5, with 7 bases fitting TRBD2. The V segment lost 5 bases and the J segment 5 bases; nucleotides outside the gene matches: 8. Germline V gene lookup returns CDR1 SEHNR and CDR2 FQNEAQ (reference sequence). This CDR3 spans 14 amino acids. The CDR3 region has the DNA TGTGCCAGCAGCCCCCGGGTGGGGGGGGAGACCCAGTACTTC. It specifies CASSPRVGGETQYF. The whole variable domain, filled in from reference TRBV7-9 and TRBJ2-5, reads DTGVSQNPRHKITKRGQNVTFRCDPISEHNRLYWYRQTLGQGPEFLTYFQNEAQLEKSRLLSDRFSAERPKGSFSTLEIQRTEQGDSAMYLCASSPRVGGETQYFGPGTRLLVL.

This clonotype is medium-sized. The chain links TRBV7-2 to TRBJ1-2, with a possible D match to TRBD1 (5 bases). This CDR3 is built from 18 residues. Trimming removed 5 bases from V and 4 bases from J, with 26 bases in between. CDR1 SGHTA and CDR2 FQGNSA come from the germline V gene. For the CDR3, the DNA is TGTGCCAGCAGCCCATGGGTACAGGTTGCTGGTTTCTCCTATGGCTACACCTTC. It encodes CASSPWVQVAGFSYGYTF.

Many counts were recorded for this clonotype. This sequence joins TRBV20-1 and TRBJ1-1; 10 bases fit TRBD1. Trimming at V came to 0 bases and at J to 8 bases, leaving 12 bases not matched to a gene. Germline lookup yields CDR1 DFQATT and CDR2 SNEGSKA (reference sequence). This CDR3 spans 16 amino acids. The chain's CDR3 is CSARDGGQGQSAEAFF. The DNA of the CDR3 is TGCAGTGCTAGAGATGGGGGACAGGGGCAGTCAGCCGAAGCTTTCTTT.

This chain links TRBV28 with TRBJ2-2; TRBD2 might be the D (6 bases). The CDR3 is 15 amino acids. From germline, CDR1 is MDHEN and CDR2 SYDVKM. V gave up 4 bases and J gave up 5 bases, with 14 bases separating them. The CDR3 DNA reads as TGTGCCAGCAGTTCAGCGGGCGCAGGGACCGGGGAGCTGTTTTTT. This codes for CASSSAGAGTGELFF.

This clonotype has just a few counts. The CDR3 protein is CASSPDGYEQYV. For the CDR3, the DNA is TGTGCCAGCTCACCGGACGGTTACGAGCAGTACGTC. V usage is TRBV18 and J usage is TRBJ2-7; D call uncertain. CDR1 and CDR2 (germline): KGHSH, LQKENI. V was trimmed by 3 bases and J by 4 bases, leaving 7 bases between them. The CDR3 loop spans 12 amino acids.

This clonotype was counted many times. V is TRBV30 and J is TRBJ1-6; D perhaps matches TRBD1 (6 bases). The ends were cut back, 1 base at V and 8 bases at J, with 12 bases in the middle. Germline CDR1 and CDR2: GTSNPN and SVGIG (reference sequence). The CDR3 loop spans 14 amino acids. CDR3 sequence: CAWSEGGRDSPLHF. The CDR3 DNA follows: TGTGCCTGGAGTGAAGGGGGGCGCGATTCACCCCTCCACTTT.